The rows below give T cell receptor beta chains drawn from one sample of a study of blood T cell repertoires in COVID-19. Data came from immunoSEQ multiplex PCR; TCRdb stores just in-frame clones and leaves some out. The sample has roughly 700,000 clones, 90% seen once. The sequencing sample was made of peripheral blood. The receptors originated from a woman aged 18-29 years with acute or convalescent COVID-19. Each CDR3 is given with its conserved first and last residue. The D gene is left open where the match is weak. Size values are once, few and many counts, or a class for expanded clones, and some rows have none.

d_gene	j_gene	abundance	v_gene	CDR3nt	CDR3aa
.	TRBJ2-1	.	TRBV30	TGTGCCTGGAGTGGAGGGGGTCATGAGCAGTTCTTC	CAWSGGGHEQFF
TRBD2	TRBJ2-7	.	TRBV4-2	TGTGCCAGCAGCCAAGGGTTGCGGGGGGGCTACGAGCAGTACTTC	CASSQGLRGGYEQYF
.	TRBJ1-1	.	TRBV18	TGTGCCAGCTCACCATTGACTCAACTGGGGAACACTGAAGCTTTCTTT	CASSPLTQLGNTEAFF
.	TRBJ2-1	.	TRBV3-1/TRBV3-2	TGTGCCAGCAGCCAACGGCGTTATGGGGGGAGCTCCTACAATGAGCAGTTCTTC	CASSQRRYGGSSYNEQFF
.	TRBJ2-5	.	TRBV6-5	TGTGCCAGCCATTCTCCCGCGGGAGAGACCCAGTACTTC	CASHSPAGETQYF
.	TRBJ1-2	.	TRBV6-6	TGTGCCAGCAGTCCCACCTTTGCAGCTAACTATGGCTACACCTTC	CASSPTFAANYGYTF
TRBD2	TRBJ2-7	.	TRBV4-1	TGCGCCAGCAGCCAAGGACTAGCGGGAGCCTACGAGCAGTACTTC	CASSQGLAGAYEQYF
TRBD1	TRBJ1-2	.	TRBV29-1	TGCAGCGTTGAAGTCTACCCCCGGACAGGCCCGATGAACTATGGCTACACCTTC	CSVEVYPRTGPMNYGYTF
TRBD1	TRBJ2-7	.	TRBV15	TGTGCCACCAGCAGAGATAGCCAGGGGGCGTCCTACGAGCAGTACTTC	CATSRDSQGASYEQYF
TRBD1	TRBJ2-7	once	TRBV5-1	TGCGCCAGCAGCTTTAGTTCCGGGACAGGGTTGGGCGAGCAGTACTTC	CASSFSSGTGLGEQYF
.	TRBJ1-2	.	TRBV7-2	TGTGCCAGCAGCTTATCCACTACTTTTTCCTATGGCTACACCTTC	CASSLSTTFSYGYTF
.	TRBJ1-3	.	TRBV29-1	TGCAGCGTTGATACAGGTGGAAACACCATATATTTT	CSVDTGGNTIYF
.	TRBJ1-1	.	TRBV5-8	TGTGCCAGCAGCTCCAGGGCGGTAGGTCCGGGTTTAACTGAAGCTTTCTTT	CASSSRAVGPGLTEAFF
TRBD1	TRBJ2-7	.	TRBV4-1	TGCGCCAGCAGCCGCACAGGGGGTGGAGAGCAGTACTTC	CASSRTGGGEQYF
.	TRBJ1-6	.	TRBV9	TGTGCCAGCAGCGTAAACTCAGGGCGCGGTTCACCCCTCCACTTT	CASSVNSGRGSPLHF
TRBD2	TRBJ2-7	.	TRBV7-2	TGTGCCAGCAGCTTAGGGGCTAGCGGGGCCTACGAGCAGTACTTC	CASSLGASGAYEQYF
TRBD1	TRBJ2-1	.	TRBV24-1	TGTGCCACCAGTGAGGAGACAGGGAAGCAGTTCTTC	CATSEETGKQFF
.	TRBJ1-1	once	TRBV6-5	TGTGCCAGCAGTTACTCGGGGGGGGAGGCTTTCTTT	CASSYSGGEAFF
TRBD1	TRBJ2-3	.	TRBV10-3	TGTGCCATCAGTGAGAGGGACAGGGGGCGTCCAGATACGCAGTATTTT	CAISERDRGRPDTQYF
.	TRBJ1-2	.	TRBV18	TGTGCCAGCTCACCACCATCACAGTTTAACTATGGCTACACCTTC	CASSPPSQFNYGYTF
.	TRBJ2-2	.	TRBV6-5	TGTGCCAGCAGTTTAAACACAGGGAACACCGGGGAGCTGTTTTTT	CASSLNTGNTGELFF
TRBD1	TRBJ1-3	.	TRBV5-1	TGCGCCAGCAGCTTGGGCCAGGGGGGCTCTGGAAACACCATATATTTT	CASSLGQGGSGNTIYF
TRBD1	TRBJ1-5	.	TRBV27	TGTGCCACCAGGGAACAGGGGCGCCAGCCCCAGCATTTT	CATREQGRQPQHF
TRBD1	TRBJ1-2	.	TRBV24-1	TGTGCCACCAGTGATCGGACAGGCCATCTTGGCTACACCTTC	CATSDRTGHLGYTF